The clone carrying this T cell receptor beta chain was detected once. The CDR3 consists of 20 residues. After removal of 5 bases from V and 7 bases from J, the junction contained 27 bases not matched to a gene. Germline CDR1 is MNHEY and CDR2 is SMNVEV (reference sequence). The sample belongs to a study of cytomegalovirus exposure and HLA in healthy donors. Researchers ran the PCR with 60 Vbeta and 13 Jbeta primers. Produced via immunoSEQ multiplex PCR; TCRdb's table is partial and in-frame only. Of 77,000 or so clones in the sample, roughly 76% are singletons; the top ten hold around 7%. V and J are TRBV27 and TRBJ2-3, with TRBD2 matching over 7 bases. Sequencing was carried out using PBMCs. The TCR sequence derives from a woman aged 40-49 years in good health and CMV-seronegative. The CDR3 here is CASSTARFSSRGSQSYTQYF. The CDR3 nucleotides read TGTGCCAGCAGTACGGCCAGGTTCAGTTCTCGCGGGAGCCAGTCCTATACGCAGTATTTT.